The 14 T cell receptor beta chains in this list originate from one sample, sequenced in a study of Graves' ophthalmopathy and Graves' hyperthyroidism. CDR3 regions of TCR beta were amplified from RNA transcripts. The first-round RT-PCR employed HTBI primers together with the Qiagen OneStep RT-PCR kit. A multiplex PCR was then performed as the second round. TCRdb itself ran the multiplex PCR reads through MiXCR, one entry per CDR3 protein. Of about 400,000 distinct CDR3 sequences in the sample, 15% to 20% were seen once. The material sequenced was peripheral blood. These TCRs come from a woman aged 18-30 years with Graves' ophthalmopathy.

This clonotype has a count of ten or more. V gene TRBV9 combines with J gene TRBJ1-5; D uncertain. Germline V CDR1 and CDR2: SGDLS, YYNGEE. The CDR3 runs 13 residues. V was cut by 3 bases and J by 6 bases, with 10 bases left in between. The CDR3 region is CASSAWAGQPQHF. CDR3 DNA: TGTGCCAGCAGCGCCTGGGCTGGTCAGCCCCAGCATTTT.

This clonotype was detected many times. The CDR3 spells CAWSAYPGQGTYEQYF. CDR3 bases: TGTGCCTGGAGCGCTTATCCGGGACAGGGGACTTACGAGCAGTACTTC. The V call is TRBV30, the J call TRBJ2-7; 10 bases are shared with TRBD1. Germline CDR1 GTSNPN, CDR2 SVGIG (reference sequence). The CDR3 spans 16 residues. With 3 bases clipped from V and 4 bases from J, the junction kept 12 bases outside the gene matches.

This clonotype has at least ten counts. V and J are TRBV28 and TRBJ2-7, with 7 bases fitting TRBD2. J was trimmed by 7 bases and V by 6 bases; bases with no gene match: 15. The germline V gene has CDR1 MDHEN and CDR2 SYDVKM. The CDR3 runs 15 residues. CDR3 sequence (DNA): TGTGCCAGCAGCCCCGATACGGGGAGGGTGAGAGAGCAGTACTTC. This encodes CASSPDTGRVREQYF.

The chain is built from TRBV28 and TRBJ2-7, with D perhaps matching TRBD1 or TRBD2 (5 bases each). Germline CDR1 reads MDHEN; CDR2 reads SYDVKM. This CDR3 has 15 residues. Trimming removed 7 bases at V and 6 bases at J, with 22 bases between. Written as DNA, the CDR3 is TGTGCCAGCACCGGGACGGCCCAGGTCCCCCTCGAGCAGTACTTC. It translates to CASTGTAQVPLEQYF.

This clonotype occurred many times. Here the CDR3 DNA reads TGTGCCTCCAAGGAAGGGGCGGCCTCCTACGAGCAGTACTTC. Protein sequence: CASKEGAASYEQYF. The rearrangement links TRBV6-1 to TRBJ2-7, with D possibly matching TRBD1 (5 bases). CDR3 length: 14 amino acids. Germline V gene data show CDR1 as MNHNS and CDR2 as SASEGT. Trimming cost V 11 bases and J 0 bases, with 17 bases left between them.

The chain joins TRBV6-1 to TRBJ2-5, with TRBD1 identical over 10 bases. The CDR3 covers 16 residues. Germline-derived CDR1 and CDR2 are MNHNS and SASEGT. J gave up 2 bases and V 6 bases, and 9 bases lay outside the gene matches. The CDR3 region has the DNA TGTGCCAGCAGCGACCCGGGACAGGGGACACAAGAGACCCAGTACTTC. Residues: CASSDPGQGTQETQYF.

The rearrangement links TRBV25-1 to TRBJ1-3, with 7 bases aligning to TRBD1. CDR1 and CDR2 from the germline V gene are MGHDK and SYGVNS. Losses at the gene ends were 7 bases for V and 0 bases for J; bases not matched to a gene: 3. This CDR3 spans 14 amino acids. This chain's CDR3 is CASTRTGSGNTIYF. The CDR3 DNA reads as TGTGCCAGCACACGGACAGGCTCTGGAAACACCATATATTTT.

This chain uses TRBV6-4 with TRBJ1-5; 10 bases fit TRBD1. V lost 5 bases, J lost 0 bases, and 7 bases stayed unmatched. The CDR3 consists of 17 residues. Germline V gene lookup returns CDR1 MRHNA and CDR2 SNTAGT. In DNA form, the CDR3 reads TGTGCCAGCAGTACGACAGGGGGCATCTATAGCAATCAGCCCCAGCATTTT. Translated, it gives CASSTTGGIYSNQPQHF.

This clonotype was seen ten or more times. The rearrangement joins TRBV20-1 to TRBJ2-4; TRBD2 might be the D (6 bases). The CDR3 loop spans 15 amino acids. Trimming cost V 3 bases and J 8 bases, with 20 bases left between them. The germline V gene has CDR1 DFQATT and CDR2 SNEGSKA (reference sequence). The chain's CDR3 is CSASPPPGLDDIQYF. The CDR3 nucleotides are TGCAGTGCTAGCCCACCGCCGGGACTTGATGACATTCAGTACTTC.

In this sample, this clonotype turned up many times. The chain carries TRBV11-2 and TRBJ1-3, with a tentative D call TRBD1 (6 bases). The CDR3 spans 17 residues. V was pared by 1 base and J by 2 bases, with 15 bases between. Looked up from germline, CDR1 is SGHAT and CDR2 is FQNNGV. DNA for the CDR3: TGTGCCAGCAGCTTAGTATTCGGGGGACAAGCTGGAAACACCATATATTTT. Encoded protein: CASSLVFGGQAGNTIYF. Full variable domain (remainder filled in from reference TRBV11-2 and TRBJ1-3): EAGVAQSPRYKIIEKRQSVAFWCNPISGHATLYWYQQILGQGPKLLIQFQNNGVVDDSQLPKDRFSAERLKGVDSTLKIQPAKLEDSAVYLCASSLVFGGQAGNTIYFGEGSWLTVV.

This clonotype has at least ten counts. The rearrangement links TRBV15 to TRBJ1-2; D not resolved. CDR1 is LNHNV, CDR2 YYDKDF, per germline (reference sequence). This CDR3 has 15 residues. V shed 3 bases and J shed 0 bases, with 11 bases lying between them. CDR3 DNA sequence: TGTGCCACCAGCAGTGTTGACACCACTAACTATGGCTACACCTTC. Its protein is CATSSVDTTNYGYTF.

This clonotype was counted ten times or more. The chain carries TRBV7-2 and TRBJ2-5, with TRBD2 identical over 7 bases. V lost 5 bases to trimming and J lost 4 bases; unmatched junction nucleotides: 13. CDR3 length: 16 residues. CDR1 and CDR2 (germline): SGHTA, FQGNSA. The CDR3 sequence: CASSLRPASGSETQYF. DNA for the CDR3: TGTGCCAGCAGCCTCCGCCCGGCTAGCGGCTCAGAGACCCAGTACTTC.

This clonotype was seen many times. DNA of the CDR3: TGTGCCAGCAGTGAAGGTTACATCCCCGAGCAGTACTTC. Translation gives CASSEGYIPEQYF. This sequence joins TRBV2 and TRBJ2-7; the D is unclear. CDR3 size: 13 residues. Per the germline V gene, CDR1 is SNHLY and CDR2 is FYNNEI. V lost 1 base and J 6 bases, leaving 10 bases between the germline ends. The variable domain in full, completed from reference TRBV2 and TRBJ2-7, reads EPEVTQTPSHQVTQMGQEVILRCVPISNHLYFYWYRQILGQKVEFLVSFYNNEISEKSEIFDDQFSVERPDGSNFTLKIRSTKLEDSAMYFCASSEGYIPEQYFGPGTRLTVT.

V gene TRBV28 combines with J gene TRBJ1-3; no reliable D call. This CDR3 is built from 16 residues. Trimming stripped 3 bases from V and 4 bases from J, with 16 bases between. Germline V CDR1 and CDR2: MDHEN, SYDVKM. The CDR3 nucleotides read TGTGCCAGCAGTTTCACCGACCTCTCCTGGGGAAACACCATATATTTT. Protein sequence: CASSFTDLSWGNTIYF. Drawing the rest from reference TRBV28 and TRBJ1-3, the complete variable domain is DVKVTQSSRYLVKRTGEKVFLECVQDMDHENMFWYRQDPGLGLRLIYFSYDVKMKEKGDIPEGYSVSREKKERFSLILESASTNQTSMYLCASSFTDLSWGNTIYFGEGSWLTVV.